This T cell receptor (beta chain) was identified in a study of PD-1 blockade in classical Hodgkin lymphoma (TCRdb year 2020). In the study overall: Nivolumab dosing was 3 mg/kg intravenously every 2 weeks, continuing until either disease progression or unacceptable toxicity. The study used CyTOF and TCR beta sequencing to define a peripheral blood immune signature of response to PD-1 blockade in classical Hodgkin lymphoma. General findings and caveats noted by the study authors: A significant rise by C4D1 was seen in CD4+ but not CD8+ TCR diversity (p=0.0027 vs p=0.16), with the rise being most apparent in complete responders (p=0.02). Lower diversity was observed in patients in whom nivolumab was started less than 1 year after ASCT, and these patients were excluded from later analyses so that confounding by immune reconstitution would be avoided. Newly diagnosed patients were reported to have lower baseline TCR diversity than healthy donors, and relapsed/refractory patients were reported to have lower baseline TCR diversity still. The study was restricted to a single clinical trial cohort, and the causes of repertoire differences, possibly disease activity or prior therapy, were left undefined. Trial patients achieving complete response had baseline diversity similar to newly diagnosed patients, whereas partial responders and progressors had significantly lower diversity.

A word on this clone: Its antigen target is currently unknown. Per-nucleotide qualities are absent, and no much larger clonotype sits a single base away.

CDR1 and CDR2, looked up from the germline V gene (reference sequence), are LNHDA and SQIVND. The germline V and J ends show losses of 7 bases and 9 bases respectively, and no gene match explains 23 bases of the junction. The CDR3 spans 18 residues, from the cysteine through the phenylalanine. The retained sequence is limited to the CDR3, 54 bases, with the frame set at the first base. Genomic DNA was isolated using the Qiagen DNeasy kit from unsorted PBMCs as well as from negatively selected CD4+ and CD8+ fractions. TCR beta CDR3 regions were amplified by immunoSEQ multiplex PCR using primers annealing to V and J segments. A synthetic immune receptor repertoire was used to minimize amplification bias, and any residual bias was removed computationally once sequencing was done. The authors' analysis ran thus. Custom Python scripts were used to quantify repertoire diversity as the Shannon entropy index. Unsorted, CD4+ and CD8+ repertoires were examined separately, except in combined analyses, for which CD4+ and CD8+ sequences were merged in silico. A clone counted as expanded when the clone's frequency after treatment rose at least 2-fold relative to C1D1, and clones undetected at baseline were given a pseudocount of 0.5. Clones with 0 or 1 copy at C1D1 were defined as singleton clones, while clones with 2 or more copies were defined as non-singleton clones. Clones expanded in unsorted samples were annotated as CD4+, CD8+ or unknown by matching protein sequences in sorted samples from the same patient. Wilcoxon tests on paired samples were used to test diversity changes from C1D1 to C4D1. In TCRdb, the immuneACCESS table is reduced to in-frame sequences with V and J assigned. These tables do not hold every clone; where another copy was compared, an unresolved V gene accounts for under half, and the others remain unexplained. V and J calls and clone size come straight from that table; D and trimming were deduced from the DNA. The sample records approximately 89,000 clones, around four fifths of which are singletons. The top ten clonotypes cover 9% to 15% of the sample.

The sample's time point label, decoded: cycle 1 day 1 (C1D1), immediately before nivolumab initiation. All trial patients had relapsed after autologous stem cell transplantation, with cohorts A, B and C differing in prior brentuximab vedotin exposure. A total of 50 to 70 patients with relapsed/refractory classical Hodgkin lymphoma made up the trial cohort, and each patient's best overall response was complete response, partial response or progressive disease. Trial patients were treated with single-agent nivolumab in the multi-cohort phase II CheckMate 205 trial. An independent review committee assessed best overall response by applying the 2007 International Working Group response criteria. Trial PBMCs were obtained immediately prior to nivolumab initiation (C1D1) and on therapy at cycle 2 day 1 and cycle 4 day 1. Peripheral blood was collected in 8 mL Vacutainer Cell Preparation Tubes, from which PBMCs were isolated by centrifugation and then cryopreserved.

The V gene is TRBV19 and the J gene is TRBJ2-1; TRBD2 aligns with 8 central bases. The sequencing used peripheral blood mononuclear cells (PBMCs), collected at baseline. This TCR came from a human donor with classical Hodgkin lymphoma. The base sequence is TGTGCCAGTACCACACGGACTAGCTTAGTCTCAACATTGGGTGAGCAGTTCTTC. Its protein is CASTTRTSLVSTLGEQFF.